The next 19 T cell receptor beta chains were all read from a single sample in a study of cytomegalovirus exposure and HLA in healthy donors. With 60 Vbeta and 13 Jbeta primers, the PCR was carried out. Here immunoSEQ multiplex PCR was the method, and the copy in TCRdb shows in-frame clones only, minus some. The sample lists over 200,000 clones, around four fifths seen once, with 3% to 4.5% in the top ten. Specimen: PBMCs. The receptors come from a male donor in good health and CMV-seronegative.

This clone showed up just a few times. This chain joins TRBV7-2 and TRBJ2-7; D may be TRBD1 (6 bases). Germline V gene data show CDR1 as SGHTA and CDR2 as FQGNSA. V was shortened by 5 bases and J by 2 bases, with 16 bases between the two germline ends. This CDR3 spans 15 amino acids. The CDR3 spells CASSPGGTGTYEQYF. In DNA form, the CDR3 reads TGTGCCAGCAGCCCTGGAGGTACAGGGACCTACGAGCAGTACTTC.

This clone was picked up one time. The gene calls are TRBV18 and TRBJ1-5; 7 nucleotides align to TRBD1. The germline CDR1 and CDR2 sequences are KGHSH and LQKENI. V lost 3 bases to trimming and J lost 3 bases; unmatched junction nucleotides: 5. The CDR3 has 15 amino acids. In nucleotides, the CDR3 is TGTGCCAGCTCACCTATTGACAGGGTCAATCAGCCCCAGCATTTT. Its protein is CASSPIDRVNQPQHF.

To note about this clone: The same CDR3 is also encoded by other DNA sequences in this sample. The chain recombines TRBV6-1 with TRBJ2-3; TRBD2 might be the D (5 bases). The CDR3 has 16 residues. The V gene's germline CDR1 is MNHNS and CDR2 SASEGT. The V gene lost 3 bases and the J gene lost 0 bases, with 13 bases spanning the gap. The CDR3 coding sequence is TGTGCCAGCAGTGAGTACGGAGGAGCTAGCACAGATACGCAGTATTTT. Protein product: CASSEYGGASTDTQYF.

Of note for this clone: This same CDR3 is encoded by further DNA sequences in the sample. V is TRBV19 and J is TRBJ2-2; no firm D call. V was clipped by 5 bases and J by 4 bases, with 2 bases between them. Germline V lookup: CDR1 LNHDA, CDR2 SQIVND (reference sequence). The CDR3 contains 11 residues. The CDR3 DNA reads TGTGCCAGTAGTCTCACCGGGGAGCTGTTTTTT. This codes for CASSLTGELFF.

The sample holds a few counts of this clone. This sequence joins TRBV30 and TRBJ1-4; 7 nucleotides agree with TRBD1. V dropped 1 base and J dropped 7; count of bases not matched to a gene: 3. This CDR3 is built from 13 residues. Per the germline V gene, CDR1 is GTSNPN and CDR2 is SVGIG (reference sequence). CDR3 protein: CAWSEQGGEKLFF. CDR3 nucleotide sequence: TGTGCCTGGAGTGAGCAGGGGGGTGAAAAACTGTTTTTT.

The genes are TRBV27 and TRBJ1-1, with TRBD1 as a possible D gene (5 bases). Between the trimmed V and J ends, which lost 3 bases and 1 base, there was a span of 12 bases. Germline V lookup: CDR1 MNHEY, CDR2 SMNVEV (reference sequence). The CDR3 is 15 residues long. DNA for the CDR3: TGTGCCAGCAGTTTCGCCGTGGGGGGGAACACTGAAGCTTTCTTT. It is translated as CASSFAVGGNTEAFF.

This clone was seen more than once but under ten times. V and J are TRBV6-1 and TRBJ2-7, with D perhaps TRBD2 (6 bases). The germline gives CDR1 MNHNS, CDR2 SASEGT. V was cut by 4 bases and J by 7 bases, with 14 bases left in between. The CDR3 loop spans 13 amino acids. CDR3 loop: CASSVGGPREQYF. CDR3 sequence (DNA): TGTGCCAGCAGTGTAGGAGGGCCCCGTGAGCAGTACTTC.

V is TRBV18 and J is TRBJ2-3, with 9 positions matching TRBD2. Trimming removed 2 bases from V and 4 bases from J; junction bases left unmatched: 7. This CDR3 spans 16 amino acids. CDR1 is KGHSH, CDR2 LQKENI, per germline. The CDR3 nucleotides read TGTGCCAGCTCACCAGGAGTTAGCGGGAGCTCAGATACGCAGTATTTT. The encoded protein is CASSPGVSGSSDTQYF.

The gene calls are TRBV5-4 and TRBJ2-1; TRBD1 might be the D (6 bases). V shed 3 bases and J shed 10 bases, with 23 bases lying between them. The CDR3 runs 16 residues. CDR1 is SGHNT, CDR2 YYREEE, per germline (reference sequence). The CDR3 sequence: CASSSGTPERSSEQFF. For the CDR3, the DNA is TGTGCCAGCAGCTCGGGGACACCAGAGCGGTCTTCCGAGCAGTTCTTC. Filled out from reference TRBV5-4 and TRBJ2-1, the complete variable domain reads ETGVTQSPTHLIKTRGQQVTLRCSSQSGHNTVSWYQQALGQGPQFIFQYYREEENGRGNFPPRFSGLQFPNYSSELNVNALELDDSALYLCASSSGTPERSSEQFFGPGTRLTVL.

Turning to this clone: A junction boundary mismatches the germline segment, possibly from a read error. This chain links TRBV7-9 with TRBJ2-1, with unresolved D. Germline values: CDR1 SEHNR, CDR2 FQNEAQ (reference sequence). The CDR3 is 15 amino acids. The CDR3 coding sequence is TGTTCCAGCAGCTTCCGCACCTCTGCGTACAATGAGCAGTTCTTC. Its translation: CSSSFRTSAYNEQFF.

The chain combines TRBV5-4 with TRBJ2-3; a possible D gene is TRBD2 (5 bases). Germline V gene lookup returns CDR1 SGHNT and CDR2 YYREEE (reference sequence). The CDR3 has 14 residues. Trimming cost V 4 bases and J 3 bases, with 12 bases left between them. CDR3 residues: CASSPHQRTDTQYF. The CDR3 region has the DNA TGTGCCAGCAGCCCACACCAGCGGACAGATACGCAGTATTTT.

V gene TRBV6-4 combines with J gene TRBJ1-1; 7 bases line up with TRBD1. The germline V gene has CDR1 MRHNA and CDR2 SNTAGT. With 2 bases clipped from V and 10 bases from J, the junction kept 4 bases outside the gene matches. The CDR3 sequence is 12 residues long. The CDR3 spells CASSDLQGRAFF. CDR3 in DNA: TGTGCCAGCAGTGACCTACAGGGGAGAGCTTTCTTT.

The chain couples TRBV28 to TRBJ1-2; 9 bases fit TRBD1. CDR3 length: 14 residues. After removal of 2 bases from V and 8 bases from J, the junction contained 6 bases not matched to a gene. Germline lookup yields CDR1 MDHEN and CDR2 SYDVKM. CDR3 amino acids: CASSLTGGAYGYTF. CDR3 in DNA: TGTGCCAGCAGTTTAACAGGGGGCGCGTACGGCTACACCTTC.

The chain recombines TRBV18 with TRBJ1-1, with 9 positions matching TRBD1. After removal of 3 bases from V and 3 bases from J, the junction contained 2 bases not matched to a gene. This CDR3 spans 14 amino acids. The germline gives CDR1 KGHSH, CDR2 LQKENI. The CDR3: CASSPRQGDTEAFF. The CDR3 DNA follows: TGTGCCAGCTCACCGCGACAGGGGGACACTGAAGCTTTCTTT.

This rearrangement joins TRBV6-5 to TRBJ2-7, with TRBD2 matching 7 bases. With V trimmed by 7 bases and J by 6 bases, 6 bases remained unmatched. Per germline, CDR1 MNHEY and CDR2 SVGAGI. This CDR3 is 12 amino acids long. CDR3 nucleotides: TGTGCCAGCAAAGCGGGAAAGAGCGAGCAGTACTTC. It codes for CASKAGKSEQYF.

This clone was seen a few times. The V gene is TRBV6-1, the J gene TRBJ2-2, with 7 bases that match TRBD1. V shed 4 bases and J 4 bases; nucleotides not matched to a gene: 3. In germline, CDR1 is MNHNS, CDR2 SASEGT. This CDR3 region has 14 residues. As DNA, the CDR3 is TGTGCCAGCAGTGCGACAGGGCGCACCGGGGAGCTGTTTTTT. Translated: CASSATGRTGELFF.

The chain carries TRBV25-1 and TRBJ2-7, with 7 bases aligning to TRBD1. This CDR3 has 13 residues. Trimming at V came to 10 bases and at J to 3 bases, leaving 9 bases not matched to a gene. Germline CDR1 MGHDK, CDR2 SYGVNS. The CDR3 coding sequence is TGTGCCACCTCCGGGACAGCCAACTACGAGCAGTACTTC. It encodes CATSGTANYEQYF.

The chain recombines TRBV6-5 with TRBJ2-5; possible D gene TRBD1, 5 bases. The CDR3 runs 14 residues. Germline lookup yields CDR1 MNHEY and CDR2 SVGAGI. V shed 2 bases and J shed 3 bases, with 10 bases lying between them. The CDR3 sequence is CASSYGVREETQYF. The DNA for the CDR3 is TGTGCCAGCAGTTACGGGGTCAGGGAAGAGACCCAGTACTTC.

The rearrangement links TRBV15 to TRBJ2-7; 9 nucleotides agree with TRBD2. The germline V gene has CDR1 LNHNV and CDR2 YYDKDF (reference sequence). After removal of 0 bases from V and 6 bases from J, the junction contained 6 bases not matched to a gene. The CDR3 runs to 15 residues. CDR3 in amino acids: CATSRDRAGGGEQYF. CDR3 in DNA: TGTGCCACCAGCAGAGATCGAGCGGGAGGAGGCGAGCAGTACTTC.